The rows below give T cell receptor beta chains drawn from one sample of a study of T cells in Graves' hyperthyroidism and ophthalmopathy. TCRdb ran MiXCR on the multiplex PCR reads and lists one entry per CDR3 protein. This table has roughly 380,000 distinct CDR3 sequences, roughly 13% appearing once. Sequenced: blood. Receptors originate from a woman aged 55-69 years with Graves' hyperthyroidism. Each CDR3 is given with its conserved first and last residue. The order of the fields is V gene, D gene, J gene, CDR3 protein. A D gene is named only where the DNA matches it firmly.

TRBV6-1	NA	TRBJ2-1	CARGPSLGNEQFF
TRBV12-3/TRBV12-4	TRBD1	TRBJ1-1	CASSPRTGGQAFF
TRBV3-1	NA	TRBJ2-7	CASSQLRDSYEQYF
TRBV11-2	NA	TRBJ1-1	CASSFSANTEAFF
TRBV3-1	NA	TRBJ2-3	CASSQDLGDLDTQYF
TRBV11-2	TRBD2	TRBJ2-1	CASSRLAGGNEQFF
TRBV30	NA	TRBJ1-2	CAWSGAYYGYTF
TRBV20-1	TRBD1	TRBJ2-7	CSARFGQGDPYEQYF
TRBV4-1	NA	TRBJ2-3	CASSQDPLGAGTDTQYF
TRBV4-2	TRBD1	TRBJ2-5	CASSRGTGQETQYF
TRBV11-3	TRBD2	TRBJ2-7	CASSSSRLGTSEPYEQYF
TRBV6-1	NA	TRBJ2-1	CASGDIGYNEQFF
TRBV5-1	TRBD1	TRBJ2-1	CASRPGTGADEQFF
TRBV13	TRBD2	TRBJ2-7	CASSLSSVVAGYSRAVEQYF
TRBV10-1	NA	TRBJ2-1	CASSESTLRPYNEQFF
TRBV5-1	NA	TRBJ1-2	CASSPGQSWGYTF
TRBV3-1	NA	TRBJ2-5	CASSQDPAQETQYF
TRBV6-4	NA	TRBJ1-1	CASSDRGPKNTEAFF
TRBV5-8	NA	TRBJ2-4	CASSWQGIQYF
TRBV6-1	NA	TRBJ1-2	CASTSAGGGDRANYGYTF
TRBV6-5	NA	TRBJ1-6	CASSYERGNSPLHF
TRBV5-4	NA	TRBJ2-3	CASSGRKRVNTDTQYF
TRBV6-1	NA	TRBJ1-1	CASSVTLDAEAFF
TRBV6-1	TRBD1	TRBJ1-2	CASSSLDRNYGYTF
TRBV5-5	NA	TRBJ2-2	CASSVWDRYSNTGELFF
TRBV20-1	NA	TRBJ1-2	CSARGLKLDYGYTF
TRBV5-1	NA	TRBJ2-5	CASSLFLDETQYF
TRBV11-2	TRBD2	TRBJ2-7	CASSLISGRREQYF
TRBV28	TRBD2	TRBJ2-5	CASSLSTSGRGTISQETQYF
TRBV29-1	TRBD1	TRBJ2-1	CSINSGGYNEQFF
TRBV20-1	TRBD2	TRBJ2-1	CSASWASGVNNEQFF
TRBV10-3	NA	TRBJ2-5	CAISERQSETQYF
TRBV27	TRBD2	TRBJ2-1	CASSLNSGISNEQFF
TRBV6-5	TRBD1	TRBJ1-1	CASSYSRPGQGAEAFF
TRBV11-2	TRBD1	TRBJ2-7	CASSSPGTGYEQYF
TRBV7-3	TRBD2	TRBJ2-1	CASSPDGWASGGREQFF
TRBV13	NA	TRBJ1-4	CASSFLGEKLFF